These 25 T cell receptor beta chains came from one sample sequenced in a study of control samples from healthy donors and cancer patients. Sequenced by immunoSEQ multiplex PCR; TCRdb stores in-frame clones only, minus some. This specimen shows under 200,000 clones; the ten leading clones hold 2.2%. The sample comprised blood. The source of these receptors is a woman younger than 45 in good health.

The rearrangement uses TRBV6-6 and TRBJ1-2; 9 nucleotides align to TRBD1. The J segment lost 8 bases and the V segment lost 0 bases, leaving 4 bases of the junction unmatched. Germline CDR1 and CDR2: MNHNY and SVGAGI (reference sequence). The CDR3 length is 14 residues. Here the CDR3 DNA reads TGTGCCAGCAGTTACTCGAGGACAGGGGACGGCTACACCTTC. Its protein is CASSYSRTGDGYTF.

The chain recombines TRBV28 with TRBJ1-1, with 9 bases aligning to TRBD1. CDR1 is MDHEN and CDR2 is SYDVKM in the germline V gene. The trim removed 5 bases at V and 4 bases at J, leaving 8 bases unmatched. There are 15 residues in the CDR3. The CDR3 loop reads CASSTPTGGGTEAFF. In DNA form, the CDR3 reads TGTGCCAGCAGTACCCCTACAGGGGGCGGCACTGAAGCTTTCTTT.

The chain is built from TRBV18 and TRBJ2-7, with TRBD1 matching 8 bases. Unmatched junction bases numbered 6, after V lost 3 bases and J lost 2 bases. The CDR3 has 15 residues. Germline lookup yields CDR1 KGHSH and CDR2 LQKENI. The CDR3 sequence: CASSPSKGQAYEQYF. CDR3 DNA: TGTGCCAGCTCACCGAGCAAGGGACAGGCCTACGAGCAGTACTTC. Combining the CDR3 with reference TRBV18 and TRBJ2-7 gives the whole variable domain NAGVMQNPRHLVRRRGQEARLRCSPMKGHSHVYWYRQLPEEGLKFMVYLQKENIIDESGMPKERFSAEFPKEGPSILRIQQVVRGDSAAYFCASSPSKGQAYEQYFGPGTRLTVT.

The chain uses TRBV7-9 and TRBJ2-7; no clear D gene. The CDR3 covers 12 residues. Germline values: CDR1 SEHNR, CDR2 FQNEAQ (reference sequence). The V end was cut by 4 bases, the J end by 7 bases, with 11 bases between. The CDR3 nucleotides read TGTGCCAGCAGCTCCAGAGCAAGAGAGCAGTACTTC. It codes for CASSSRAREQYF. Combining the CDR3 with reference TRBV7-9 and TRBJ2-7 gives the whole variable domain DTGVSQNPRHKITKRGQNVTFRCDPISEHNRLYWYRQTLGQGPEFLTYFQNEAQLEKSRLLSDRFSAERPKGSFSTLEIQRTEQGDSAMYLCASSSRAREQYFGPGTRLTVT.

V gene TRBV15 combines with J gene TRBJ1-5, with a weak D call TRBD1 (6 bases). The CDR3 is 15 residues long. Germline V gene sequence: CDR1 LNHNV, CDR2 YYDKDF (reference sequence). The V end was cut by 5 bases, the J end by 0 bases, with 11 bases between. The CDR3 DNA sequence: TGTGCCACCAGCCCTGACAGGTATAGCAATCAGCCCCAGCATTTT. Residues: CATSPDRYSNQPQHF.

The chain has TRBV5-6 and TRBJ1-2; no definite D call. Trimming pared 4 bases from V and 3 bases from J, leaving 16 bases between. The length of the CDR3 is 15 residues. The germline V gene encodes CDR1 SGHDT and CDR2 YYEEEE. The CDR3 DNA follows: TGTGCCAGCAGCGGAGGACTCGCGGGGTACTATGGCTACACCTTC. Its translation is CASSGGLAGYYGYTF.

The J gene is TRBJ2-1, the V gene TRBV14; no firm D call. Germline V gene data show CDR1 as SGHDN and CDR2 as FVKESK. V lost 2 bases and J 9 bases, leaving 11 bases between the germline ends. This CDR3 is built from 13 residues. CDR3: CASSQILGFEQFF. DNA for the CDR3: TGTGCCAGCAGCCAAATACTGGGATTTGAGCAGTTCTTC.

This sequence joins TRBV19 and TRBJ2-2, with 9 bases aligning to TRBD1. Germline assignment: CDR1 LNHDA and CDR2 SQIVND (reference sequence). The CDR3 runs 17 residues. Germline trimming cut 5 bases from V and 3 bases from J; bases unmatched to any gene: 10. CDR3 sequence reads: CASSSTGGAEYTGELFF. The CDR3 region has the DNA TGTGCCAGTAGTTCCACAGGGGGCGCGGAGTACACCGGGGAGCTGTTTTTT.

This rearrangement joins TRBV4-3 to TRBJ2-3; D may be TRBD1 or TRBD2 (5 bases each). CDR1 LGHNA and CDR2 YSLEER come from the germline V gene. The V gene lost 4 bases and the J gene lost 0 bases, with 11 bases spanning the gap. CDR3 length: 15 residues. CDR3 loop: CASSPGTVSTDTQYF. The CDR3 coding sequence is TGCGCCAGCAGCCCGGGGACCGTTAGCACAGATACGCAGTATTTT.

The V gene is TRBV20-1, the J gene TRBJ1-1; D gene uncertain. With 2 bases removed from V and 7 bases from J, the gap between germline ends came to 8 bases. Germline CDR1 reads DFQATT; CDR2 reads SNEGSKA (reference sequence). The CDR3 totals 11 residues. The CDR3 coding sequence is TGCAGTGCTAGACAAATTAATGAAGCTTTCTTT. It codes for CSARQINEAFF.

The chain employs TRBV7-2 and TRBJ1-5; 9 bases fit TRBD1. From germline, CDR1 is SGHTA and CDR2 FQGNSA. With 9 bases clipped from V and 3 bases from J, the junction kept 12 bases outside the gene matches. CDR3 length equals 16 residues. The CDR3 region is CASQAGTGFPNQPQHF. The CDR3 DNA is TGTGCCAGTCAAGCCGGGACAGGGTTTCCCAATCAGCCCCAGCATTTT.

This chain uses TRBV5-8 with TRBJ2-3; the D gene is possibly TRBD2 (7 bases). V dropped 3 bases and J dropped 6 bases, with 17 bases sitting between them. The germline V gene has CDR1 SGHTS and CDR2 YDEGEE. The CDR3 consists of 15 residues. CDR3 loop: CASSWGTLATDTQYF. In DNA form, the CDR3 reads TGTGCCAGCAGCTGGGGGACACTAGCGACGGATACGCAGTATTTT. The full variable domain, rest sourced from reference TRBV5-8 and TRBJ2-3, is EAGVTQSPTHLIKTRGQQATLRCSPISGHTSVYWYQQALGLGLQFLLWYDEGEERNRGNFPPRFSGRQFPNYSSELNVNALELEDSALYLCASSWGTLATDTQYFGPGTRLTVL.

The chain recombines TRBV21-1 with TRBJ2-3; the table gives TRBD2 as D, unverified against the DNA. TRBV21-1 is described as a pseudogene. This CDR3 spans 14 amino acids. CDR3 protein: CALTPSTRTDTQYF. The CDR3 DNA is TGTGCCCTTACTCCCTCGACTCGCACAGATACGCAGTATTTT.

V gene TRBV7-2 combines with J gene TRBJ1-5; D remains ambiguous. Germline CDR1 reads SGHTA; CDR2 reads FQGNSA. This CDR3 has 14 residues. V dropped 1 base and J dropped 7 bases, with 11 bases sitting between them. The CDR3 region has the DNA TGTGCCAGCAGCTTAGGGAGGGAGAGACAGCCCCAGCATTTT. It translates to CASSLGRERQPQHF.

V gene TRBV27 combines with J gene TRBJ1-5; 7 nucleotides match TRBD1. CDR1 MNHEY and CDR2 SMNVEV come from the germline V gene (reference sequence). The CDR3 is made up of 15 amino acids. J gave up 1 base and V 0 bases, and 0 bases lay outside the gene matches. The chain's CDR3 is CASSLSRGSNQPQHF. CDR3 coding DNA: TGTGCCAGCAGTTTATCCAGGGGGAGCAATCAGCCCCAGCATTTT.

The chain combines TRBV28 with TRBJ1-1; D is uncertain. Trimming took off 8 bases at V and 1 base at J, with 8 bases between the two ends. The CDR3 length is 12 residues. CDR1 MDHEN and CDR2 SYDVKM come from the germline V gene. CDR3 DNA sequence: TGTGCCAGCGTCGGGTCGAACACTGAAGCTTTCTTT. Translation: CASVGSNTEAFF.

The chain recombines TRBV5-5 with TRBJ1-6; no reliable D call. Trimming left V 1 base short and J 10 bases short, with 27 bases between. CDR3 length equals 19 residues. The germline gives CDR1 SGHKS, CDR2 YYEKEE (reference sequence). In DNA form, the CDR3 reads TGTGCCAGCAGCTTGAGTCTCTTGTACGGCAGCGGGATCTTGTCACCCCTCCACTTT. The encoded protein is CASSLSLLYGSGILSPLHF.

The chain employs TRBV2 and TRBJ1-5; D remains unclear. Germline V gives CDR1 SNHLY, CDR2 FYNNEI. Between the trimmed V and J ends, which lost 6 bases and 7 bases, there was a span of 10 bases. This CDR3 is built from 12 residues. The CDR3 sequence: CASRVSGQPQHF. DNA for the CDR3: TGTGCCAGCAGGGTCAGCGGCCAGCCCCAGCATTTT. Full variable domain (missing parts from reference TRBV2 and TRBJ1-5): EPEVTQTPSHQVTQMGQEVILRCVPISNHLYFYWYRQILGQKVEFLVSFYNNEISEKSEIFDDQFSVERPDGSNFTLKIRSTKLEDSAMYFCASRVSGQPQHFGDGTRLSIL.

The chain joins TRBV4-2 to TRBJ2-2, with 10 nucleotides matching TRBD2. Germline CDR1 and CDR2: LGHNA and YNFKEQ. The trim removed 7 bases at V and 8 bases at J, leaving 13 bases unmatched. The CDR3 is made up of 16 amino acids. The CDR3 nucleotides read TGTGCCAGCACCGAAGCGGGGGGGCCGACTACAGGGGAGCTGTTTTTT. It specifies CASTEAGGPTTGELFF.

J is TRBJ1-5 and V is TRBV7-2; TRBD1 might be the D (5 bases). V was pared by 6 bases and J by 4 bases, with 10 bases between. Germline assignment: CDR1 SGHTA and CDR2 FQGNSA. The CDR3 has 13 residues. This CDR3 is CASRGEGNQPQHF. CDR3 nucleotide sequence: TGTGCCAGCAGGGGTGAGGGGAATCAGCCCCAGCATTTT.

The chain recombines TRBV7-9 with TRBJ2-7; no definite D call. CDR3 length: 12 amino acids. Germline CDR1 and CDR2: SEHNR and FQNEAQ (reference sequence). V lost 7 bases and J 5 bases, leaving 12 bases between the germline ends. This CDR3 reads CASNSPGHEQYF. The CDR3 DNA reads as TGTGCCAGCAACTCTCCGGGCCACGAGCAGTACTTC.

V usage is TRBV4-3 and J usage is TRBJ1-2; TRBD1 is a possible D gene (6 bases). The ends were cut back, 6 bases at V and 0 bases at J, with 14 bases in the middle. CDR1 and CDR2 (germline): LGHNA, YSLEER. CDR3 length: 15 amino acids. The chain's CDR3 is CASSRTGLANYGYTF. The CDR3 nucleotides are TGCGCCAGCAGTCGAACAGGGTTGGCTAACTATGGCTACACCTTC.

This chain joins TRBV28 and TRBJ1-6; D is undetermined. This CDR3 comprises 15 residues. V was pared by 2 bases and J by 7 bases, with 12 bases between. CDR1 and CDR2 from the germline V gene are MDHEN and SYDVKM. CDR3 amino acids: CASSLPGSRNSPLHF. CDR3 coding DNA: TGTGCCAGCAGTTTACCGGGCTCTAGGAATTCACCCCTCCACTTT. The full variable domain, with the rest looked up from reference TRBV28 and TRBJ1-6, is DVKVTQSSRYLVKRTGEKVFLECVQDMDHENMFWYRQDPGLGLRLIYFSYDVKMKEKGDIPEGYSVSREKKERFSLILESASTNQTSMYLCASSLPGSRNSPLHFGNGTRLTVT.

This chain links TRBV27 with TRBJ2-7, with 9 bases that match TRBD2. The CDR3 contains 15 residues. Germline V gives CDR1 MNHEY, CDR2 SMNVEV (reference sequence). V dropped 7 bases and J dropped 2; count of bases not matched to a gene: 9. As DNA, the CDR3 is TGTGCCAGCACCGCCTTTGGCGGGGGGGCCTACGAGCAGTACTTC. Encoded protein: CASTAFGGGAYEQYF.

This sequence joins TRBV11-2 and TRBJ2-1; no firm D call. The germline CDR1 and CDR2 sequences are SGHAT and FQNNGV. CDR3 length: 15 residues. V lost 5 bases and J 3 bases, leaving 14 bases between the germline ends. The CDR3 spells CASSPEPIYYNEQFF. The DNA for the CDR3 is TGTGCCAGCAGCCCAGAGCCAATCTACTACAATGAGCAGTTCTTC.